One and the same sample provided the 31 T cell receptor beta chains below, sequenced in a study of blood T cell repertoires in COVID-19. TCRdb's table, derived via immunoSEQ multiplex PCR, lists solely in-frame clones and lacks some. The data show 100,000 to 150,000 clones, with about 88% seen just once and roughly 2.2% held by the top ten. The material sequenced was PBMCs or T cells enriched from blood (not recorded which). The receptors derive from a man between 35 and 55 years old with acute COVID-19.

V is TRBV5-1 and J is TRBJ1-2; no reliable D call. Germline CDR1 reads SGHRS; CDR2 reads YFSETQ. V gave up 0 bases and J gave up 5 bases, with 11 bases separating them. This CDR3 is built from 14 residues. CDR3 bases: TGCGCCAGCAGCTTGGAGGCAGGAGGTTATGGCTACACCTTC. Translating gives CASSLEAGGYGYTF.

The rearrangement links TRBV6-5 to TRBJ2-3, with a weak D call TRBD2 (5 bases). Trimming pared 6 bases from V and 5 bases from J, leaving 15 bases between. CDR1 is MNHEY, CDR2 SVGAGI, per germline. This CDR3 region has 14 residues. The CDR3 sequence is CASRGDPGRDTQYF. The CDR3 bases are TGTGCCAGCAGGGGAGACCCAGGACGAGATACGCAGTATTTT.

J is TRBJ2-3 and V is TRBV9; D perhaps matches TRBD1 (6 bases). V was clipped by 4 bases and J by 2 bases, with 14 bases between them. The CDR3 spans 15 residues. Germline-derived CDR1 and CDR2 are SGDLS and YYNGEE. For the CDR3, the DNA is TGTGCCAGCAGCTCCAAGGACAGTTTCACAGATACGCAGTATTTT. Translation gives CASSSKDSFTDTQYF. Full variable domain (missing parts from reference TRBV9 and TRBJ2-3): DSGVTQTPKHLITATGQRVTLRCSPRSGDLSVYWYQQSLDQGLQFLIQYYNGEERAKGNILERFSAQQFPDLHSELNLSSLELGDSALYFCASSSKDSFTDTQYFGPGTRLTVL.

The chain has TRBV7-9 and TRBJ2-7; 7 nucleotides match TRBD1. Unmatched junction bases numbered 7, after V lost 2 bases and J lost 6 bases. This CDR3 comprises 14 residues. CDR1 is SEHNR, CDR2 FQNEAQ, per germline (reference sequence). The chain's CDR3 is CASSLYGTDSEQYF. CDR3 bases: TGTGCCAGCAGCTTATATGGGACAGATAGCGAGCAGTACTTC. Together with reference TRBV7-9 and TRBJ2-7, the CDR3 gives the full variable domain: DTGVSQNPRHKITKRGQNVTFRCDPISEHNRLYWYRQTLGQGPEFLTYFQNEAQLEKSRLLSDRFSAERPKGSFSTLEIQRTEQGDSAMYLCASSLYGTDSEQYFGPGTRLTVT.

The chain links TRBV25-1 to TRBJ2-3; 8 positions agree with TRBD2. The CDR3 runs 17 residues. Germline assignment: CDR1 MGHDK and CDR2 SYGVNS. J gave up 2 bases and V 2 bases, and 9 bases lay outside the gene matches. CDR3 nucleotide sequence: TGTGCCAGCAGTGAACTGGGGGCGGGAGGAGCCACAGATACGCAGTATTTT. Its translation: CASSELGAGGATDTQYF.

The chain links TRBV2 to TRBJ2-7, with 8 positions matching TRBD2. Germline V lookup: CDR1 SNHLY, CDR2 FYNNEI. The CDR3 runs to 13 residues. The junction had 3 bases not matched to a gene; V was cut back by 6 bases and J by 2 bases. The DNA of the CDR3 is TGTGCCAGCAGGGGGACTAGGGCCTACGAGCAGTACTTC. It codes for CASRGTRAYEQYF.

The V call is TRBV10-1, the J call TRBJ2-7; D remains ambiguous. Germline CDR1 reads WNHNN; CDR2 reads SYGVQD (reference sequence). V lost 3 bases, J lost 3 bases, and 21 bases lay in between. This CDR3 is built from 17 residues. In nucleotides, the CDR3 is TGCGCCAGCAGTGATAGTCCACAGCCTTTGAATTACTACGAGCAGTACTTC. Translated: CASSDSPQPLNYYEQYF.

The CDR3 bases are TGTGCCTGGAGTGTCATCACTGAAGCTTTCTTT. This gives the protein CAWSVITEAFF. The chain joins TRBV30 to TRBJ1-1; D is uncertain. Trimming cost V 0 bases and J 4 bases, with 3 bases left between them. Germline-derived CDR1 and CDR2 are GTSNPN and SVGIG (reference sequence). The CDR3 has 11 amino acids.

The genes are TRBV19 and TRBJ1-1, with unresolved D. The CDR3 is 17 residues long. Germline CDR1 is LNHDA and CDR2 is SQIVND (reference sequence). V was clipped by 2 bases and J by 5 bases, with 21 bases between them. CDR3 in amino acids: CASSISSDGGSRTEAFF. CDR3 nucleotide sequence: TGTGCCAGTAGTATAAGTTCGGATGGAGGGTCGAGGACTGAAGCTTTCTTT.

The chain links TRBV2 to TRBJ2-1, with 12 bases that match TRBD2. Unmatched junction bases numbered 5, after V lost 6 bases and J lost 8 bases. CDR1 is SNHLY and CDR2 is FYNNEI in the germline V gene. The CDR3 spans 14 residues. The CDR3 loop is CASSGTSGWDEQFF. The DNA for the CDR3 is TGTGCCAGCAGCGGGACTAGCGGGTGGGATGAGCAGTTCTTC.

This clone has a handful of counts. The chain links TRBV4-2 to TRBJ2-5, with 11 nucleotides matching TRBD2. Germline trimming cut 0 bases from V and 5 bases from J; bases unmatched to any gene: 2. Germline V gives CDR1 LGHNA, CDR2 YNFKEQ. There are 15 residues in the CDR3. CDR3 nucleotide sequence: TGTGCCAGCAGCCAAGAGACTAGCGGGACGGAGACCCAGTACTTC. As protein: CASSQETSGTETQYF.

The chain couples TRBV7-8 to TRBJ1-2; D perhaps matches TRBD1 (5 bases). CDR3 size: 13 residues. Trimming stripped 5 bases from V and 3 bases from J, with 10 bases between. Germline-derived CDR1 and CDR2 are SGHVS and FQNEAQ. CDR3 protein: CASSPRRDYGYTF. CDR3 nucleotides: TGTGCCAGCAGCCCCCGCAGGGACTATGGCTACACCTTC. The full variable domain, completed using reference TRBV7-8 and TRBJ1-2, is GAGVSQSPRYKVAKRGQDVALRCDPISGHVSLFWYQQALGQGPEFLTYFQNEAQLDKSGLPSDRFFAERPEGSVSTLKIQRTQQEDSAVYLCASSPRRDYGYTFGSGTRLTVV.

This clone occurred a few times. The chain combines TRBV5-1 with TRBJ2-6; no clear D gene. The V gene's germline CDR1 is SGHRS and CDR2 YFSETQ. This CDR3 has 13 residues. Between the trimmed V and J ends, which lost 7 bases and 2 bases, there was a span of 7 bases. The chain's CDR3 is CASGATGANVLTF. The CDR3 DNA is TGCGCCAGCGGAGCCACTGGGGCCAACGTCCTGACTTTC.

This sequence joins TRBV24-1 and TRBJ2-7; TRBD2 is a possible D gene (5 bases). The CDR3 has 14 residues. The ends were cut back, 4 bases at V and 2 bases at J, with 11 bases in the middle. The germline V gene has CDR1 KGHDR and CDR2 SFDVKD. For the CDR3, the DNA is TGTGCCACCAGTGACGCCGAGGGTACCTACGAGCAGTACTTC. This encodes CATSDAEGTYEQYF.

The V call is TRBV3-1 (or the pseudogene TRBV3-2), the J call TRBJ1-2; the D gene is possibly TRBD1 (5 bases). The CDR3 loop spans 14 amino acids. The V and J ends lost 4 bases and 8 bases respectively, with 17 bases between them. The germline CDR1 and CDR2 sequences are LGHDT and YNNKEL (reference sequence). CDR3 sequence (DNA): TGTGCCAGCAGCCCGACTTATGACAGACACGGCTACACCTTC. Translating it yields CASSPTYDRHGYTF.

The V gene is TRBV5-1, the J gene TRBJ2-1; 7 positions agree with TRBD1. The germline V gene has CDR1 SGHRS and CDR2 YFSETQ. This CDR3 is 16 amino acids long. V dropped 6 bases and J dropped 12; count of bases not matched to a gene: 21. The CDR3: CASTPRGQTGSTVQFF. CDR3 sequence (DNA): TGCGCCAGCACACCCCGGGGCCAGACAGGGTCTACTGTGCAGTTCTTC.

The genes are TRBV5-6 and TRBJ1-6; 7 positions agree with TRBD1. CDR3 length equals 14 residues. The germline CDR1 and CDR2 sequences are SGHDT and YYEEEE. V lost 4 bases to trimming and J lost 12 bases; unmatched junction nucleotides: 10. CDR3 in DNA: TGTGCCAGCAGCCTACAGGGGACCAGGGTACCCCTCCACTTT. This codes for CASSLQGTRVPLHF.

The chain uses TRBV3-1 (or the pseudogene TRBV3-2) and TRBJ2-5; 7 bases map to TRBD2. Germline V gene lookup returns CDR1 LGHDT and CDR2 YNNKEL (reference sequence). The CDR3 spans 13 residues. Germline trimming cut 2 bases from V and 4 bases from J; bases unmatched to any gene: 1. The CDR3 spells CASSQPGGETQYF. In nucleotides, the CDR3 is TGTGCCAGCAGCCAACCGGGGGGAGAGACCCAGTACTTC.

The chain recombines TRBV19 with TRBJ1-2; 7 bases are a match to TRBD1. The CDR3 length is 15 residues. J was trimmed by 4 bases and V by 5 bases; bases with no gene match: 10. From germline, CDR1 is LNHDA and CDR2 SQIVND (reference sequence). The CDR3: CASSLRDSRVYGYTF. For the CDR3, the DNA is TGTGCCAGTAGTCTCCGGGACAGCCGAGTCTATGGCTACACCTTC.

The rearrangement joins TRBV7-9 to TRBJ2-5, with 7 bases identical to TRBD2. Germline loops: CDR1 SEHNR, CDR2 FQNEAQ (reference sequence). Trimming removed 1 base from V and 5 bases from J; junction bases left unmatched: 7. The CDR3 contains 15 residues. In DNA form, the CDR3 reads TGTGCCAGCAGCTTAGGCGGGGGAGGAACGGAGACCCAGTACTTC. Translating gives CASSLGGGGTETQYF.

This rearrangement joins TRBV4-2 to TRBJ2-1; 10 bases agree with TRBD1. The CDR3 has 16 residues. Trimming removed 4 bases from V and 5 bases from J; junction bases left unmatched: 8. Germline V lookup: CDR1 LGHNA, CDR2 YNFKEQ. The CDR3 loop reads CASSRFGTGEDNEQFF. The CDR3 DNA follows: TGTGCCAGCAGCCGCTTCGGGACAGGGGAAGACAATGAGCAGTTCTTC.

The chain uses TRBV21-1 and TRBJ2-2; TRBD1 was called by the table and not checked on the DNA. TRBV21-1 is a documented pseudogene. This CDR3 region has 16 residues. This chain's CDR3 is CASSKGPKGGTGELFF. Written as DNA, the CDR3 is TGTGCCAGCAGCAAAGGTCCAAAAGGGGGCACCGGGGAGCTGTTTTTT.

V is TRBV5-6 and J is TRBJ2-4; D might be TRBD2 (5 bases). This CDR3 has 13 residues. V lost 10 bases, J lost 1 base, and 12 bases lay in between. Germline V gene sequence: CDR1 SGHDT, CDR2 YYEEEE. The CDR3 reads CASVGSAKNIQYF. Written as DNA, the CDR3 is TGTGCCTCCGTGGGGAGCGCCAAAAACATTCAGTACTTC.

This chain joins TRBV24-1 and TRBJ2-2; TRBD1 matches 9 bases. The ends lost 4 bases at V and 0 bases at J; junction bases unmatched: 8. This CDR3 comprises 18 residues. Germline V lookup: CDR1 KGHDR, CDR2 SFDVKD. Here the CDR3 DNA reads TGTGCCACCAGTGAAAGCGGACAGGGGACCCCGAACACCGGGGAGCTGTTTTTT. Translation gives CATSESGQGTPNTGELFF.

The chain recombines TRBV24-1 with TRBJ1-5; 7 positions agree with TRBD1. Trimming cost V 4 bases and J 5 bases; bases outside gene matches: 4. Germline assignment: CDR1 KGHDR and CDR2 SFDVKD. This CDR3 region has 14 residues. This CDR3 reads CATSETGSYQPQHF. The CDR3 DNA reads TGTGCCACCAGTGAGACAGGGTCTTATCAGCCCCAGCATTTT.

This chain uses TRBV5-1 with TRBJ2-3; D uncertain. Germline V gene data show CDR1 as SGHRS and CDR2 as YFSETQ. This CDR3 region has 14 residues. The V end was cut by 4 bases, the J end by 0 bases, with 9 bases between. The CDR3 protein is CASSPRLSTDTQYF. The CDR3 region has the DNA TGCGCCAGCAGCCCTCGTCTTAGCACAGATACGCAGTATTTT.

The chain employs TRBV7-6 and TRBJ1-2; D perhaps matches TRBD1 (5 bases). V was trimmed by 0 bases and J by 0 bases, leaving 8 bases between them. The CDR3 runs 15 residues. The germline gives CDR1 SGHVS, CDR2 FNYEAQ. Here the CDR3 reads CASSLAPGPNYGYTF. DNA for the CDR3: TGTGCCAGCAGCTTAGCCCCAGGGCCTAACTATGGCTACACCTTC.

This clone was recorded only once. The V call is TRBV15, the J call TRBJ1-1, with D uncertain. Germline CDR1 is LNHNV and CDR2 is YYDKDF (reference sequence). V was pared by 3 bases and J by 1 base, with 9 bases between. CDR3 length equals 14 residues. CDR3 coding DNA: TGTGCCACCAGCAGGTCTCCCTCGAACACTGAAGCTTTCTTT. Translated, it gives CATSRSPSNTEAFF.

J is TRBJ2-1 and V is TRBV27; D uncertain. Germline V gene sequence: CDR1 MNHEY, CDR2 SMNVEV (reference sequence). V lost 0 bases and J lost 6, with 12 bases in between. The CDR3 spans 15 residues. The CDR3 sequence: CASSLSAGHLNEQFF. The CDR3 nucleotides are TGTGCCAGCAGTTTATCGGCTGGCCACCTCAATGAGCAGTTCTTC.

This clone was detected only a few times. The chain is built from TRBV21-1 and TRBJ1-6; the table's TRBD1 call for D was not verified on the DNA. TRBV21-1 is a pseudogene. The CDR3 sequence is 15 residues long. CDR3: CASSKRDRGHSPLHF. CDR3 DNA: TGTGCCAGCAGCAAAAGGGACAGGGGGCATTCACCCCTCCACTTT.

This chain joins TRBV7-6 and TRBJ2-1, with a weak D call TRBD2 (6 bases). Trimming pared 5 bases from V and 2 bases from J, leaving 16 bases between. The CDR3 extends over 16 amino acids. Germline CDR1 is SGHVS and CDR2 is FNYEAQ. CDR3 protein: CASSRSGGIPYNEQFF. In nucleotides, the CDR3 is TGTGCCAGCAGCCGATCCGGCGGGATCCCCTACAATGAGCAGTTCTTC.